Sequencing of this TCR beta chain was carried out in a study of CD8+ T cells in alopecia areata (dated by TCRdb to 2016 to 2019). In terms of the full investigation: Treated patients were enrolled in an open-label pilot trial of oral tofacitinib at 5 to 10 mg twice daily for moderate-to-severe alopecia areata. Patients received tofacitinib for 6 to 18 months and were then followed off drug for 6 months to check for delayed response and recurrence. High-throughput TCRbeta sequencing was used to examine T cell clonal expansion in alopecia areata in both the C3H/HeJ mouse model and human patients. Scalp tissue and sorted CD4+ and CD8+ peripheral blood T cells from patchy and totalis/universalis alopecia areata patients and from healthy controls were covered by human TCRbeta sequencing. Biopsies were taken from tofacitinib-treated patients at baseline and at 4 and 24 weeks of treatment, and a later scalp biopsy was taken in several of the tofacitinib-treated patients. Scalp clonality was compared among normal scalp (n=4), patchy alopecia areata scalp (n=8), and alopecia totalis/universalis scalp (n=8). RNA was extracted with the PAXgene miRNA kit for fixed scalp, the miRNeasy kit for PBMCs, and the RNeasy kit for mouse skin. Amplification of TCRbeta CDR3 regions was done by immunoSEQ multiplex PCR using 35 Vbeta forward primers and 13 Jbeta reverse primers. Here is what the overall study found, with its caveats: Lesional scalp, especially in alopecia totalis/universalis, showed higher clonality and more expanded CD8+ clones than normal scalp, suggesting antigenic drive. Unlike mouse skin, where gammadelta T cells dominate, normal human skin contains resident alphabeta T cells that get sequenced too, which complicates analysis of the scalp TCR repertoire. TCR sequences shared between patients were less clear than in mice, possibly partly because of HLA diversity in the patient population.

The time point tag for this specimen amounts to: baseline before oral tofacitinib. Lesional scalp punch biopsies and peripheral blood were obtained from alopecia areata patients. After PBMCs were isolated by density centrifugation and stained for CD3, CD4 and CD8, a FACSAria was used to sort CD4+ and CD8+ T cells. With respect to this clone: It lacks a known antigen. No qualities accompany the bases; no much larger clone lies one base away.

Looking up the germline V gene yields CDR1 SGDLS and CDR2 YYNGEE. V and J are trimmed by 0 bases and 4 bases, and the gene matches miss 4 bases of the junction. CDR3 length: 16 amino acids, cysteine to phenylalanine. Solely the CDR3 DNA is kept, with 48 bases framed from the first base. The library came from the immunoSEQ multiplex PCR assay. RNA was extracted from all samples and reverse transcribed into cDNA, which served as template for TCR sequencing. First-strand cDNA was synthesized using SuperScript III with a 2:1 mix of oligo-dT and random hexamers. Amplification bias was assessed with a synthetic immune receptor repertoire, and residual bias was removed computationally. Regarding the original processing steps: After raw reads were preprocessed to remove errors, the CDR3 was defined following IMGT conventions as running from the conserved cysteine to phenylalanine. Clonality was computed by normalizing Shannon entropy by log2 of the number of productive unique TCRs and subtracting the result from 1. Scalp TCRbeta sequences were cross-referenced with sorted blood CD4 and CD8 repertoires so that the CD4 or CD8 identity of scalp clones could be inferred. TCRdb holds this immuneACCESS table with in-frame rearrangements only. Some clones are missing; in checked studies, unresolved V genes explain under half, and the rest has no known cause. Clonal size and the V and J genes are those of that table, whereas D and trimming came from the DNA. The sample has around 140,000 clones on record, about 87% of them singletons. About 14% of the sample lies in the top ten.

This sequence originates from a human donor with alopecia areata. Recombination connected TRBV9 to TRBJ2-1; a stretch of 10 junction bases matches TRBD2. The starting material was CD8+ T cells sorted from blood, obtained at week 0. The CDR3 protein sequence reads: CASSVEAGGPYNEQFF. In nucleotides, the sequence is TGTGCCAGCAGCGTAGAAGCGGGGGGGCCTTACAATGAGCAGTTCTTC.